This is a list of T cell receptor beta chains from one sample in a study of blood T cell repertoires in COVID-19. Produced via immunoSEQ multiplex PCR; TCRdb's table is partial and in-frame only. The sample has about 320,000 clones, over 70% seen once; the top ten hold 5% to 6%. Sequencing input: PBMCs or T cells enriched from blood (not recorded which). The receptors stem from a man aged 30 to 45 who had recovered from COVID-19. Each CDR3 is given with its conserved first and last residue. The D gene is left open where the match is weak. Clone size is given for some rows only: seen once, a few or many times, or a class if the clone is expanded.

V gene,J gene,clone size,D gene,CDR3 protein,CDR3 DNA
TRBV18,TRBJ1-3,-,TRBD1,CASSPGTGAFMDTIYF,TGTGCCAGCTCACCCGGGACAGGGGCCTTTATGGACACCATATATTTT
TRBV5-5,TRBJ1-2,-,TRBD1,CASSGVGQGGNGYTF,TGTGCCAGCAGCGGGGTGGGACAGGGGGGAAATGGCTACACCTTC
TRBV11-3,TRBJ2-7,-,-,CASSAGVYNEQYF,TGTGCCAGCAGCGCCGGGGTTTACAACGAGCAGTACTTC
TRBV18,TRBJ1-3,-,TRBD1,CASSPYRGYSGNTIYF,TGTGCCAGCTCACCATACAGGGGTTACTCTGGAAACACCATATATTTT
TRBV18,TRBJ2-7,-,TRBD1,CASSSDRGADEQYF,TGTGCCAGCTCATCAGACAGGGGGGCAGACGAGCAGTACTTC
TRBV27,TRBJ2-5,-,-,CASSLQGQEETQYF,TGTGCCAGCAGTTTACAGGGACAAGAAGAGACCCAGTACTTC
TRBV27,TRBJ2-7,once,-,CASSPAGSLEQYF,TGTGCCAGCAGTCCGGCCGGGTCCCTAGAGCAGTACTTC
TRBV9,TRBJ2-7,-,-,CASSVGVFGYEQYF,TGTGCCAGCAGCGTAGGAGTATTCGGGTACGAGCAGTACTTC
TRBV7-8,TRBJ2-1,-,-,CASSASGTASEQFF,TGTGCCAGCAGCGCATCCGGGACTGCTAGTGAGCAGTTCTTC
TRBV15,TRBJ1-2,-,-,CATSRDRSLGGYTF,TGTGCCACCAGCAGAGATCGGTCCCTCGGGGGCTACACCTTC
TRBV19,TRBJ1-2,-,TRBD1,CASSLQGRPNYGYTF,TGTGCCAGTAGTTTACAGGGGCGTCCTAACTATGGCTACACCTTC
TRBV28,TRBJ1-2,-,-,CASSSPRTGNYGYTF,TGTGCCAGCAGTTCCCCTCGGACGGGAAACTATGGCTACACCTTC
TRBV5-1,TRBJ2-7,-,TRBD1,CASSGGQGVHEQYF,TGCGCCAGCAGCGGCGGGCAGGGGGTCCACGAGCAGTACTTC
TRBV19,TRBJ2-7,-,-,CASSSQYTYEQYF,TGTGCCAGTAGTTCCCAGTACACCTACGAGCAGTACTTC
TRBV6-2/TRBV6-3,TRBJ1-1,-,TRBD1,CASCRTGGTEAFF,TGTGCCAGCTGCCGGACAGGGGGCACTGAAGCTTTCTTT
TRBV13,TRBJ1-1,-,TRBD1,CASSSRGRNTEAFF,TGTGCCAGCAGCAGCAGGGGGCGGAACACTGAAGCTTTCTTT
TRBV3-1/TRBV3-2,TRBJ2-4,once,-,CASSHTSSRLAKNIQYF,TGTGCCAGCAGCCACACCAGTAGCCGTCTAGCCAAAAACATTCAGTACTTC
TRBV9,TRBJ2-7,-,TRBD2,CASSVVSGGAKSEQYF,TGTGCCAGCAGCGTAGTAAGCGGGGGGGCCAAATCCGAGCAGTACTTC
TRBV7-9,TRBJ2-3,-,-,CASSLSRDTQYF,TGTGCCAGCAGCTTAAGTCGGGATACGCAGTATTTT
TRBV5-1,TRBJ2-7,-,TRBD1,CASSAGQGSWDEQYF,TGCGCCAGCAGCGCCGGACAGGGGAGTTGGGACGAGCAGTACTTC
TRBV29-1,TRBJ1-5,-,-,CSVQTGGGVAQHF,TGCAGCGTGCAGACAGGCGGTGGGGTGGCCCAGCATTTT
TRBV5-1,TRBJ2-6,-,-,CASSPPGANVLTF,TGCGCCAGCAGCCCTCCTGGGGCCAACGTCCTGACTTTC
TRBV5-1,TRBJ1-1,-,TRBD1,CASKTGQGVTEAFF,TGCGCCAGCAAAACTGGACAGGGGGTAACTGAAGCTTTCTTT
TRBV27,TRBJ1-6,-,-,CASSPFSLLTGSPLHF,TGTGCCAGCAGTCCATTTTCTCTCCTAACCGGTTCACCCCTCCACTTT
TRBV7-9,TRBJ2-2,-,TRBD1,CASSPRNRGVNTGELFF,TGTGCCAGCAGCCCAAGAAACAGGGGAGTTAACACCGGGGAGCTGTTTTTT
TRBV5-1,TRBJ2-7,-,TRBD2,CASSLAVGYEQYF,TGCGCCAGCAGCCTAGCGGTGGGGTACGAGCAGTACTTC
TRBV9,TRBJ2-5,-,TRBD2,CASSSREGRGGTQYF,TGTGCCAGCAGCTCTCGGGAGGGGCGCGGGGGGACCCAGTACTTC
TRBV9,TRBJ2-7,once,TRBD1,CASSFGTEGEQYF,TGTGCCAGCAGCTTCGGGACAGAAGGGGAGCAGTACTTC
TRBV6-5,TRBJ1-1,-,TRBD1,CASSYVTTGGEAFF,TGTGCCAGCAGTTACGTCACGACAGGGGGGGAAGCTTTCTTT
TRBV4-2,TRBJ2-7,-,-,CASSQVTGNSYEQYF,TGTGCCAGCAGCCAAGTAACAGGGAATTCCTACGAGCAGTACTTC
TRBV18,TRBJ1-2,-,TRBD1,CASSPTGVNYGYTF,TGTGCCAGCTCACCTACAGGGGTCAACTATGGCTACACCTTC
TRBV5-6,TRBJ2-7,-,-,CASSLVGRRSSYEQYF,TGTGCCAGCAGCTTGGTAGGGCGGAGGAGCTCCTACGAGCAGTACTTC
TRBV3-1/TRBV3-2,TRBJ1-5,-,TRBD1,CASSLSPGGEQPQHF,TGTGCCAGCAGCCTAAGTCCAGGGGGTGAACAGCCCCAGCATTTT
TRBV10-2,TRBJ1-1,-,-,CASTESPGNTEAFF,TGCGCCAGCACAGAGAGTCCGGGGAACACTGAAGCTTTCTTT
TRBV19,TRBJ1-1,once,-,CVTGFTEAFF,TGTGTCACAGGGTTCACTGAAGCTTTCTTT
TRBV5-5,TRBJ2-6,-,TRBD1,CASSFRQGAAGANVLTF,TGTGCCAGCAGCTTTCGGCAGGGGGCTGCTGGGGCCAACGTCCTGACTTTC
TRBV5-8,TRBJ2-1,-,TRBD2,CASSLSGATYNEQFF,TGTGCCAGCAGCCTTAGCGGGGCTACCTACAATGAGCAGTTCTTC
TRBV5-1,TRBJ2-2,-,-,CASSFREATGELFF,TGCGCCAGCAGCTTCAGGGAGGCCACCGGGGAGCTGTTTTTT
TRBV12-3/TRBV12-4,TRBJ2-2,-,TRBD1,CASGGTGKGELFF,TGTGCCAGCGGTGGGACAGGGAAGGGGGAGCTGTTTTTT
TRBV18,TRBJ1-5,-,-,CASSPNRDSNQPQHF,TGTGCCAGCTCACCCAACAGGGACAGCAATCAGCCCCAGCATTTT
TRBV9,TRBJ2-2,-,-,CASSVAGAVLRNTGELFF,TGTGCCAGCAGCGTAGCTGGAGCCGTCTTGAGGAACACCGGGGAGCTGTTTTTT
TRBV6-6,TRBJ2-5,-,TRBD1,CASRNRQGRQETQYF,TGTGCCAGCAGGAATCGACAGGGGCGACAAGAGACCCAGTACTTC
TRBV28,TRBJ2-7,-,TRBD1,CASSLGTGGYYEQYF,TGTGCCAGCAGTTTGGGGACAGGGGGTTACTACGAGCAGTACTTC
TRBV5-7,TRBJ1-4,few,-,CASAEGRTRTTNEKLFF,TGTGCCAGCGCCGAGGGGAGGACACGTACAACTAATGAAAAACTGTTTTTT
TRBV13,TRBJ2-7,-,TRBD2,CASSRTSGDPYEQYF,TGTGCCAGCAGCCGGACTAGCGGAGATCCCTACGAGCAGTACTTC
TRBV30,TRBJ1-5,-,TRBD1,CAWEPGQGIYSNQPQHF,TGTGCCTGGGAGCCGGGACAGGGGATTTATAGCAATCAGCCCCAGCATTTT
TRBV5-1,TRBJ2-3,-,-,CASSSWTSADTQYF,TGCGCCAGCAGCTCCTGGACTTCCGCTGATACGCAGTATTTT
TRBV9,TRBJ2-1,-,TRBD2,CASSPRLAGGPSEQFF,TGTGCCAGCAGCCCGCGCCTAGCGGGGGGGCCGAGTGAGCAGTTCTTC
TRBV19,TRBJ1-4,-,TRBD1,CASTPRDRLIEKLFF,TGTGCCAGTACCCCCAGGGACAGGCTTATTGAAAAACTGTTTTTT
TRBV7-6,TRBJ1-6,-,TRBD1,CASSRGQGPNSPLHF,TGTGCCAGCAGCAGAGGACAGGGGCCTAATTCACCCCTCCACTTT
TRBV15,TRBJ2-1,-,-,CATSRDRRSSYNEQFF,TGTGCCACCAGCAGAGATAGGCGGAGCTCCTACAATGAGCAGTTCTTC
TRBV28,TRBJ1-1,-,TRBD1,CASSLTTRDRHQGLEAFF,TGTGCCAGCAGTCTAACAACCCGGGACAGACACCAGGGGTTGGAAGCTTTCTTT
TRBV27,TRBJ2-2,once,-,CASQRQEVNTGELFF,TGTGCCAGCCAACGACAGGAGGTCAACACCGGGGAGCTGTTTTTT
TRBV4-2,TRBJ1-6,-,-,CASSQNSGTRDSPLHF,TGTGCCAGCAGCCAAAACTCCGGGACACGGGATTCACCCCTCCACTTT
TRBV21-1,TRBJ2-3,-,-,CASSKDGEPLGDTQYF,TGTGCCAGCAGCAAAGACGGAGAGCCCCTCGGGGATACGCAGTATTTT
TRBV19,TRBJ2-5,-,TRBD1,CASSLGTARRETQYF,TGTGCCAGTAGTCTCGGGACAGCTAGGCGAGAGACCCAGTACTTC
TRBV5-1,TRBJ2-3,-,TRBD2,CASSLAVAGGTDTQYF,TGCGCCAGCAGCTTGGCGGTGGCGGGGGGCACAGATACGCAGTATTTT
TRBV2,TRBJ2-1,-,TRBD2,CASSPGTSGGHFSYNEQFF,TGTGCCAGCAGTCCCGGGACTAGCGGGGGCCATTTCTCCTACAATGAGCAGTTCTTC
TRBV28,TRBJ2-7,-,-,CASSLREQYF,TGTGCCAGCAGTTTACGCGAGCAGTACTTC
TRBV28,TRBJ2-3,-,TRBD1,CASSFQGADTQYF,TGTGCCAGCAGTTTCCAGGGGGCAGATACGCAGTATTTT